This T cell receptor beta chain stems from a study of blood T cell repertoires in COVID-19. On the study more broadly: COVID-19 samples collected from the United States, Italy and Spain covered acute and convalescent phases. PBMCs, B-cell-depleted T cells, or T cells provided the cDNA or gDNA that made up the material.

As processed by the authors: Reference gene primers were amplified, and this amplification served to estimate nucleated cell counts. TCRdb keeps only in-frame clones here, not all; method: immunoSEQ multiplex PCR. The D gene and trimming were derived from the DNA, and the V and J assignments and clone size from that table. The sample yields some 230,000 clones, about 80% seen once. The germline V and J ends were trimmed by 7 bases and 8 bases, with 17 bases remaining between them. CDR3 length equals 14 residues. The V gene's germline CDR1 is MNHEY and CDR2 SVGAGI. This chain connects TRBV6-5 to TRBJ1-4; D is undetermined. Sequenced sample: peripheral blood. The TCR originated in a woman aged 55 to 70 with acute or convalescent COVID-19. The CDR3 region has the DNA TGTGCCAGCAACATGGAGAGGGTTTCGGAAAAACTGTTTTTT. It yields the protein CASNMERVSEKLFF.